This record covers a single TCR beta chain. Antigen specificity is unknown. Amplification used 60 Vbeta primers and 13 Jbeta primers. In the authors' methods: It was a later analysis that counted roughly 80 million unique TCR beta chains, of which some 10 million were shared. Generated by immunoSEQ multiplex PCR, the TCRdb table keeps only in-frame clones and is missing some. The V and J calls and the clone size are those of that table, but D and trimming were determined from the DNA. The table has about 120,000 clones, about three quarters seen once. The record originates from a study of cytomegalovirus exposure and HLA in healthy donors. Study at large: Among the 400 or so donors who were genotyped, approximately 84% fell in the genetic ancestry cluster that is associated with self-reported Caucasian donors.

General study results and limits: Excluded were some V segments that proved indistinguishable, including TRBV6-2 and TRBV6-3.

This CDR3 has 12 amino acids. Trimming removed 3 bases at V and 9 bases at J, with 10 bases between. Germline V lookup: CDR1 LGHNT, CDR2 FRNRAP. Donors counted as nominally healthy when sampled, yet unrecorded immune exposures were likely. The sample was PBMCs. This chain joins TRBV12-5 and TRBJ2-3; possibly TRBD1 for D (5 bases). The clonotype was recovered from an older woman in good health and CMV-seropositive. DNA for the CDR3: TGTGCTAGTGGTTTAGAAAGACAGACGCAGTATTTT. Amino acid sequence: CASGLERQTQYF.